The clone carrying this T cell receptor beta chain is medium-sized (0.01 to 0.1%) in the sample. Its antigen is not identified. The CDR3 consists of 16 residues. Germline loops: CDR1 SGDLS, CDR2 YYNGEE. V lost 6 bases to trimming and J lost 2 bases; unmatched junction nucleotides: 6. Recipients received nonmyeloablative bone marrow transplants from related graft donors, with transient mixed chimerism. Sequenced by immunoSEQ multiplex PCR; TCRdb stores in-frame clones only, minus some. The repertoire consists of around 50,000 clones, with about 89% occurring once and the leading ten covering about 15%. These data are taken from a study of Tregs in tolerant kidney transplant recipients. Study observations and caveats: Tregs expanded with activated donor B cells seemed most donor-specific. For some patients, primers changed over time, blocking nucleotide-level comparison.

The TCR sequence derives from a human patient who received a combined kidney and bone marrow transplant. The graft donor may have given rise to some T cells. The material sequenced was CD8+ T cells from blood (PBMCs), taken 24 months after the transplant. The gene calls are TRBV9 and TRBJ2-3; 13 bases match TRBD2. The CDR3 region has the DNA TGTGCCAGCACTCGACTAGCGGGGGGCATCACAGATACGCAGTATTTT. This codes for CASTRLAGGITDTQYF.